This is a list of T cell receptor beta chains from one sample in a study of long-term antiretroviral therapy in people with HIV. Sequenced by immunoSEQ multiplex PCR; TCRdb stores in-frame clones only, minus some. The sample lists approximately 35,000 clones, 80% to 90% occurring once. The sequences come from unsorted PBMCs, collected 2.2 years after starting antiretroviral therapy. Receptors were obtained from a man aged 18 to 29 with HIV. Both conserved end residues are part of each CDR3. Some rows mark clone size as missing; the rest say once, few, many or name a class of expanded clone.

abundance: NA; v_gene: TRBV25-1; CDR3aa: CASSDFGHAGREQYF
abundance: once; v_gene: TRBV6-6; CDR3aa: CASSDGLFTGELFF
abundance: NA; v_gene: TRBV28; CDR3aa: CASSSWGTGYDEQYF
abundance: NA; v_gene: TRBV7-9; CDR3aa: CASSFGLPGYEQYF
abundance: once; v_gene: TRBV11-2; CDR3aa: CASSLTTGYSYEQYF
abundance: NA; v_gene: TRBV27; CDR3aa: CASSFGSNTEAFF
abundance: NA; v_gene: TRBV18; CDR3aa: CASSPGTGRTEAFF
abundance: NA; v_gene: TRBV2; CDR3aa: CASRGVTGNYYGYTF
abundance: NA; v_gene: TRBV21-1; CDR3aa: CASSKDLANRRETQYF
abundance: NA; v_gene: TRBV29-1; CDR3aa: CSVEPMEEFF
abundance: NA; v_gene: TRBV2; CDR3aa: CASSFPGESAGTDTQYF
abundance: few; v_gene: TRBV4-3; CDR3aa: CASSQGVGAGETQYF
abundance: NA; v_gene: TRBV19; CDR3aa: CASSIDRGSTGELFF
abundance: NA; v_gene: TRBV7-2; CDR3aa: CASGLTAAGEQYF
abundance: NA; v_gene: TRBV7-2; CDR3aa: CASSSSGESSYEQYF
abundance: few; v_gene: TRBV19; CDR3aa: CASSRYNEQFF
abundance: few; v_gene: TRBV11-2; CDR3aa: CASSFGYKAFF
abundance: NA; v_gene: TRBV2; CDR3aa: CASSEAPFTETGELFF
abundance: few; v_gene: TRBV5-4; CDR3aa: CASSFDVEGYTF
abundance: NA; v_gene: TRBV11-2; CDR3aa: CASSGRDYGYTF
abundance: NA; v_gene: TRBV4-1; CDR3aa: CASSKIYSGSGANVLTF
abundance: NA; v_gene: TRBV7-2; CDR3aa: CASKTGPNTEAFF
abundance: NA; v_gene: TRBV19; CDR3aa: CASASGGGNTIYF
abundance: NA; v_gene: TRBV7-6; CDR3aa: CASSLGTGNNEQFF
abundance: NA; v_gene: TRBV18; CDR3aa: CASSPGTGYQTEAFF
abundance: NA; v_gene: TRBV13; CDR3aa: CASSFGTGDLSYEQYF
abundance: NA; v_gene: TRBV28; CDR3aa: CASISGSGDTQYF
abundance: NA; v_gene: TRBV27; CDR3aa: CASTYGLAGYNEQFF
abundance: NA; v_gene: TRBV6-1; CDR3aa: CASKPLQALNTEAFF
abundance: few; v_gene: TRBV6-5; CDR3aa: CASRAAAYSNQPQHF
abundance: NA; v_gene: TRBV18; CDR3aa: CASSLGQAPSPLHF
abundance: NA; v_gene: TRBV7-9; CDR3aa: CASRGTGADYGYTF
abundance: NA; v_gene: TRBV19; CDR3aa: CASSSWDRGYEQYF
abundance: NA; v_gene: TRBV5-6; CDR3aa: CASSLGRATRGPGTEAFF
abundance: NA; v_gene: TRBV29-1; CDR3aa: CSAGTGAATEAFF